This T cell receptor (beta chain) was captured in a study of blood T cell repertoires in COVID-19. Method: immunoSEQ multiplex PCR; TCRdb's copy keeps in-frame clones and lacks some. The profile covers about 210,000 clones, with roughly 86% appearing a single time and approximately 8% taken by the ten largest. This CDR3 spans 14 amino acids. Germline values: CDR1 MNHEY, CDR2 SVGAGI. With 8 bases removed from V and 2 bases from J, the gap between germline ends came to 13 bases. This receptor was identified in a woman aged 45-65 years with active or convalescent COVID-19. The material sequenced was peripheral blood. The chain is built from TRBV6-5 and TRBJ1-3, with D tentatively TRBD1 (6 bases). The CDR3 nucleotides read TGTGCCAGCCGCACAGGGTTCACTGGAAACACCATATATTTT. Translating gives CASRTGFTGNTIYF.